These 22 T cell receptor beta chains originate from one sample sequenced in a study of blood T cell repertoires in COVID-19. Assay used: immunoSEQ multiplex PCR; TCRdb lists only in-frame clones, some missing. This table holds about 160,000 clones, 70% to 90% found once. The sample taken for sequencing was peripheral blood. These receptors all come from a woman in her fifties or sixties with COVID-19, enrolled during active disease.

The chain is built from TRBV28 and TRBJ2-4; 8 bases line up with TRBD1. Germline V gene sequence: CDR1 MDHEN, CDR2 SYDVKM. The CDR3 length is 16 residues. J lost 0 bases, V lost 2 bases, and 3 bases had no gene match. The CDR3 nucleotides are TGTGCCAGCAGTTTACTAGACAGGGGAGCCAAAAACATTCAGTACTTC. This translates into CASSLLDRGAKNIQYF.

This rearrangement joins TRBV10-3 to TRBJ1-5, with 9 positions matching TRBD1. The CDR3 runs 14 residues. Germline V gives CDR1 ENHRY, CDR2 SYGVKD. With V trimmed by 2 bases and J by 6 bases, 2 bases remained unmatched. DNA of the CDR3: TGTGCCATCAGTGAGGGACAGGGGCTTCAGCCCCAGCATTTT. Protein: CAISEGQGLQPQHF.

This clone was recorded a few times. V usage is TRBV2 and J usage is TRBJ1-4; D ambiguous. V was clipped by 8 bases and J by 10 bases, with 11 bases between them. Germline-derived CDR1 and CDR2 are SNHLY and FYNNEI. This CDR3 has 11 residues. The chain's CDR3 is CASAAARKLFF. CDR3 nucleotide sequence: TGTGCCAGCGCGGCTGCTAGAAAACTGTTTTTT.

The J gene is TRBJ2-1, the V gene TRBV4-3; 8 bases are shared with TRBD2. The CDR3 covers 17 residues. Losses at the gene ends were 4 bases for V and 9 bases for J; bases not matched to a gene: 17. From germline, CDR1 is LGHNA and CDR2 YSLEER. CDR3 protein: CASSLPMSGGGTGEQFF. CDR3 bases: TGCGCCAGCAGCCTCCCCATGTCTGGCGGGGGGACGGGTGAGCAGTTCTTC.

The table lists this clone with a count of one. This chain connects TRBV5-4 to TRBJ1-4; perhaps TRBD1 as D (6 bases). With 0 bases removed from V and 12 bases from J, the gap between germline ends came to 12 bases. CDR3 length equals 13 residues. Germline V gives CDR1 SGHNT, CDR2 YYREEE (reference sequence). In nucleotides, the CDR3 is TGTGCCAGCAGCTTGGACAGGGTGAGCGAACTGTTTTTT. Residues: CASSLDRVSELFF. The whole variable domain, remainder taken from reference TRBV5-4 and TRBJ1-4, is ETGVTQSPTHLIKTRGQQVTLRCSSQSGHNTVSWYQQALGQGPQFIFQYYREEENGRGNFPPRFSGLQFPNYSSELNVNALELDDSALYLCASSLDRVSELFFGSGTQLSVL.

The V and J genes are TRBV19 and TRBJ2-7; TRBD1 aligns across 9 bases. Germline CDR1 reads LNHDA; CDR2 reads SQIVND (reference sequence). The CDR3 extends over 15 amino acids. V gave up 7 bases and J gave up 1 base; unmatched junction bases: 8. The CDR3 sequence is CASKAGTGNSYEQYF. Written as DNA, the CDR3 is TGTGCCAGTAAAGCCGGGACAGGGAATTCCTACGAGCAGTACTTC.

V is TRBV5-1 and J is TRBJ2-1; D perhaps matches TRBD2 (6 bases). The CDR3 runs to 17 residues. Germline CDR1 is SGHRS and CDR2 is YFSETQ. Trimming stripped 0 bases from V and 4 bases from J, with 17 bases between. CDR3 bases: TGCGCCAGCAGCTTGGCCGGGGGTAGCGGCGGTTACAATGAGCAGTTCTTC. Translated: CASSLAGGSGGYNEQFF.

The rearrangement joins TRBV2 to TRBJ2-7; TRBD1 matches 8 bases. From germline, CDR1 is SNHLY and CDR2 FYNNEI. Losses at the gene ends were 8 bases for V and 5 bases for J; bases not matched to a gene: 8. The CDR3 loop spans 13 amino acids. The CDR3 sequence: CASSGTGFNEQYF. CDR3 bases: TGTGCCAGCTCCGGGACAGGCTTTAACGAGCAGTACTTC.

The DNA of the CDR3 is TGTGCCAGCCAGGACAGAAACTATGGCTACACCTTC. Its translation is CASQDRNYGYTF. J is TRBJ1-2 and V is TRBV12-3 or TRBV12-4; weak D call: TRBD1 (6 bases). Trimming stripped 8 bases from V and 2 bases from J, with 9 bases between. The length of the CDR3 is 12 residues.

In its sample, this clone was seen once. For the CDR3, the DNA is TGTGCCAGCAGTGGAGGTGGCACTGGGGCCAACGTCCTGACTTTC. Translated, it gives CASSGGGTGANVLTF. This rearrangement joins TRBV28 to TRBJ2-6; a possible D gene is TRBD2 (5 bases). This CDR3 contains 15 residues. Germline-derived CDR1 and CDR2 are MDHEN and SYDVKM. V lost 5 bases, J lost 2 bases, and 10 bases lay in between.

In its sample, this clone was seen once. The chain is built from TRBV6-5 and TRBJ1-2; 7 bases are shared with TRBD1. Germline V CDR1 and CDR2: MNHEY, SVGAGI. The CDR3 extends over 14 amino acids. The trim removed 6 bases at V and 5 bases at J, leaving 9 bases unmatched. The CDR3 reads CASRSGTVFYGYTF. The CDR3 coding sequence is TGTGCCAGCAGGTCCGGGACAGTGTTTTATGGCTACACCTTC.

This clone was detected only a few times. The CDR3 nucleotides read TGTGCCTGGAGTCTTAGGGGGCAGCTAGAACCTCAGCCCCAGCATTTT. Amino acids: CAWSLRGQLEPQPQHF. The chain joins TRBV30 to TRBJ1-5; 7 nucleotides match TRBD1. With V trimmed by 2 bases and J by 6 bases, 13 bases remained unmatched. Germline V CDR1 and CDR2: GTSNPN, SVGIG (reference sequence). This CDR3 has 16 amino acids.

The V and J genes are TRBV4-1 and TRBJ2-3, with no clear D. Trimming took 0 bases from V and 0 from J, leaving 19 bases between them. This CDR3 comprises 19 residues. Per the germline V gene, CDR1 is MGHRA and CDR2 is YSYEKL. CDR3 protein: CASSQEVVSTSASTDTQYF. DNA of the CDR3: TGCGCCAGCAGCCAAGAAGTTGTGTCTACCTCTGCTAGCACAGATACGCAGTATTTT.

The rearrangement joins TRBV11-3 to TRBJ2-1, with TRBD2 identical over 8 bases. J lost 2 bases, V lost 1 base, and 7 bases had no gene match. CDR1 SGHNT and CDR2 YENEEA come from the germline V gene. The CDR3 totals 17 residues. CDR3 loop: CASSLVKRGWTYNEQFF. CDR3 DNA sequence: TGTGCCAGCAGCTTAGTCAAGCGGGGGTGGACCTACAATGAGCAGTTCTTC.

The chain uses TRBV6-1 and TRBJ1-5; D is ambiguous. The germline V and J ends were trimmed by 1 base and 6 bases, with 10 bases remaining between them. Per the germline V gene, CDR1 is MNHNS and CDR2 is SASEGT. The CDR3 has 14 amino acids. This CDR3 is CASSEVSPTQPQHF. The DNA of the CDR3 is TGTGCCAGCAGTGAAGTTAGCCCCACTCAGCCCCAGCATTTT.

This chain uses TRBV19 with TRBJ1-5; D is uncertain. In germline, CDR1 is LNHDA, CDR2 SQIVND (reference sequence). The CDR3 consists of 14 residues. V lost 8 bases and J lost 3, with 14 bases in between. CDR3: CASSYSGNNQPQHF. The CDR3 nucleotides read TGTGCCAGTTCCTACTCAGGAAACAATCAGCCCCAGCATTTT.

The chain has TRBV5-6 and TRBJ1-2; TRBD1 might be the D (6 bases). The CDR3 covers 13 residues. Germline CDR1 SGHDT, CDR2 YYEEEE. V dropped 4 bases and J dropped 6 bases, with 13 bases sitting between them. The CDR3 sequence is CASSVQGVDGYTF. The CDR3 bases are TGTGCCAGCAGCGTACAGGGAGTCGATGGCTACACCTTC.

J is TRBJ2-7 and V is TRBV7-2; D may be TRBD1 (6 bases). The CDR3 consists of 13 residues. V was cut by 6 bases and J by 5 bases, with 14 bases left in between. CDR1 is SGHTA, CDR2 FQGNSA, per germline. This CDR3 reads CASSLLRGNEQYF. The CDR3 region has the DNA TGTGCCAGCAGTCTACTCAGGGGTAACGAGCAGTACTTC.

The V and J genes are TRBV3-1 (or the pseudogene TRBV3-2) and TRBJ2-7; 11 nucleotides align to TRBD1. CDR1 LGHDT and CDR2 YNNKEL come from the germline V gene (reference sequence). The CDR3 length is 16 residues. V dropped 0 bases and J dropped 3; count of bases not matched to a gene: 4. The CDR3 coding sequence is TGTGCCAGCAGCCAAGAAACCGGGACAGGGGGCTACGAGCAGTACTTC. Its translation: CASSQETGTGGYEQYF.

The CDR3 sequence is CASSPPGLEGTDTQYF. As DNA, the CDR3 is TGTGCCAGCAGTCCGCCGGGACTAGAGGGCACAGATACGCAGTATTTT. This chain connects TRBV6-2 or TRBV6-3 to TRBJ2-3; 8 bases map to TRBD2. This CDR3 is 16 amino acids long. The V and J ends lost 5 bases and 1 base, in that order; junction bases with no gene match: 8. Germline CDR1 reads MNHEY; CDR2 reads SVGEGT.

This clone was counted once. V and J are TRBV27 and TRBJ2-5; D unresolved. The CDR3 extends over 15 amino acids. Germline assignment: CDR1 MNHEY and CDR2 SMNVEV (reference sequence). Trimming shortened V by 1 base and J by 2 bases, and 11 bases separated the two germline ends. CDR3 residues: CASSLYGYSQETQYF. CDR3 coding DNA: TGTGCCAGCAGTTTATATGGTTACTCACAAGAGACCCAGTACTTC.

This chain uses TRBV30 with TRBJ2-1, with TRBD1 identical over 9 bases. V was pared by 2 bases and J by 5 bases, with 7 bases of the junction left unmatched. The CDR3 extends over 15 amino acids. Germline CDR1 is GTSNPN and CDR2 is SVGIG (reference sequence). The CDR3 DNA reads TGTGCCTGGAGTCCAACGGGACAGGGAGACAATGAGCAGTTCTTC. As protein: CAWSPTGQGDNEQFF.